The 21 T cell receptor beta chains reported below all come from one sample, sequenced in a study of Graves' ophthalmopathy and Graves' hyperthyroidism. The sequenced template was RNA, covering the TCR beta CDR3 region. First-round RT-PCR with HTBI primers preceded a second-round multiplex PCR. TCRdb called the multiplex PCR reads again in MiXCR, with one record for every CDR3 protein. The repertoire holds approximately 700,000 distinct CDR3 sequences, with approximately 40% as singletons. Sequenced material: peripheral blood. The receptors were sampled from an adult man with Graves' ophthalmopathy.

A single count supports this clonotype. The rearrangement uses TRBV9 and TRBJ2-5, with D perhaps TRBD1 or TRBD2 (6 bases each). V lost 4 bases to trimming and J lost 9 bases, with 19 bases between them. The germline CDR1 and CDR2 sequences are SGDLS and YYNGEE. The CDR3 has 14 amino acids. The CDR3 reads CASSPSWRGEAQYF. CDR3 in DNA: TGTGCCAGCAGCCCGAGTTGGAGGGGGGAGGCCCAGTACTTC.

DNA of the CDR3: TGTGCCAACAGCTTAGGCCAGGCCGTAGGGGCCACTGAAGCTTTCTTT. Translating it yields CANSLGQAVGATEAFF. This chain links TRBV2 with TRBJ1-1; perhaps TRBD1 as D (5 bases). The length of the CDR3 is 16 residues. V lost 10 bases, J lost 4 bases, and 25 bases lay in between. Germline loops: CDR1 SNHLY, CDR2 FYNNEI.

This clonotype was found a few times. The V call is TRBV2, the J call TRBJ1-2; 9 nucleotides line up with TRBD1. In germline, CDR1 is SNHLY, CDR2 FYNNEI. The CDR3 consists of 18 residues. V shed 6 bases, J shed 8 bases, and the junction held 22 bases outside the gene matches. This chain's CDR3 is CASRSAGTGNTGGFGYTF. CDR3 DNA: TGTGCCAGCAGGAGTGCCGGGACAGGGAATACCGGTGGATTCGGCTACACCTTC.

The chain joins TRBV7-6 to TRBJ2-3; perhaps D is TRBD1 or TRBD2 (5 bases each). This CDR3 comprises 13 residues. Germline assignment: CDR1 SGHVS and CDR2 FNYEAQ. V dropped 4 bases and J dropped 4 bases, with 9 bases sitting between them. CDR3 in amino acids: CASSWGYADTQYF. The CDR3 DNA reads TGTGCCAGCAGCTGGGGGTACGCAGATACGCAGTATTTT.

The rearrangement links TRBV6-2 or TRBV6-3 to TRBJ2-7; the D gene is possibly TRBD1 (6 bases). The CDR3 loop spans 14 amino acids. The ends were cut back, 3 bases at V and 1 base at J, with 10 bases in the middle. The germline V gene has CDR1 MNHEY and CDR2 SVGEGT. CDR3 nucleotide sequence: TGTGCCAGCAGTTATCGACAGGCTTCCTACGAGCAGTACTTC. Translating gives CASSYRQASYEQYF.

There are a few counts of this clonotype. The chain combines TRBV3-1 with TRBJ1-4; D gene ambiguous. V gave up 3 bases and J gave up 0 bases, with 14 bases separating them. Germline CDR1 and CDR2: LGHDT and YNNKEL (reference sequence). CDR3 size: 17 residues. This CDR3 reads CASSHGDGHATNEKLFF. The CDR3 DNA is TGTGCCAGCAGCCACGGTGATGGGCACGCAACTAATGAAAAACTGTTTTTT.

The V call is TRBV29-1, the J call TRBJ1-2; possible D gene TRBD1, 6 bases. The CDR3 has 12 residues. V lost 4 bases and J 12 bases, leaving 18 bases between the germline ends. From germline, CDR1 is SQVTM and CDR2 ANQGSEA. CDR3 protein: CSVGTALGGNTF. The CDR3 coding sequence is TGCAGCGTTGGGACAGCACTCGGGGGAAACACCTTC. Drawing the rest from reference TRBV29-1 and TRBJ1-2, the complete variable domain is SAVISQKPSRDICQRGTSLTIQCQVDSQVTMMFWYRQQPGQSLTLIATANQGSEATYESGFVIDKFPISRPNLTFSTLTVSNMSPEDSSIYLCSVGTALGGNTFGSGTRLTVV.

The chain is built from TRBV10-2 and TRBJ2-7; 7 nucleotides agree with TRBD1. V trimming: 6 bases; J trimming: 6 bases; junction bases outside the gene matches: 8. CDR1 and CDR2 (germline): WSHSY, SAAADI. The CDR3 contains 13 residues. CDR3 region: CASSQTGSGEQYF. The DNA of the CDR3 is TGCGCCAGCAGCCAGACAGGGTCAGGCGAGCAGTACTTC.

The gene calls are TRBV25-1 and TRBJ1-5; the D is unclear. Germline CDR1 and CDR2: MGHDK and SYGVNS. CDR3 length: 16 residues. With 6 bases removed from V and 2 bases from J, the gap between germline ends came to 17 bases. CDR3 in amino acids: CASSSENWGGNQPQHF. The DNA for the CDR3 is TGTGCCAGCAGCAGCGAAAATTGGGGTGGCAATCAGCCCCAGCATTTT.

This clonotype was found many times. The rearrangement links TRBV20-1 to TRBJ2-7; D possibly matches TRBD1 or TRBD2 (5 bases each). Trimming removed 0 bases at V and 1 base at J, with 13 bases between. Germline loops: CDR1 DFQATT, CDR2 SNEGSKA (reference sequence). The CDR3 totals 15 residues. This chain's CDR3 is CSARDGGGLSYEQYF. Written as DNA, the CDR3 is TGCAGTGCTAGAGATGGGGGTGGGCTGTCCTACGAGCAGTACTTC.

As to this clonotype: One end of the junction is discordant with germline, which a read error may explain. The V and J genes are TRBV7-9 and TRBJ1-1; 7 bases fit TRBD1. Germline-derived CDR1 and CDR2 are SEHNR and FQNEAQ (reference sequence). The CDR3 runs to 12 residues. CDR3 protein: CASSGQGGEAFF. CDR3 sequence (DNA): TGCGCCAGCAGCGGCCAGGGGGGTGAAGCTTTCTTT.

J is TRBJ2-2 and V is TRBV25-1; perhaps D is TRBD1 or TRBD2 (5 bases each). The V end lost 8 bases, the J end lost 0 bases, and 13 bases lay between the germline ends. The CDR3 covers 15 residues. Per germline, CDR1 MGHDK and CDR2 SYGVNS. Written as DNA, the CDR3 is TGTGCCAGCGCTCTTGAGGGGACGAACACCGGGGAGCTGTTTTTT. Protein sequence: CASALEGTNTGELFF.

This sequence joins TRBV20-1 and TRBJ1-1; D not resolved. V was cut by 1 base and J by 0 bases, with 6 bases left in between. Germline V gene sequence: CDR1 DFQATT, CDR2 SNEGSKA (reference sequence). This CDR3 spans 13 amino acids. This CDR3 is CSARVQMNTEAFF. In DNA, the CDR3 is TGCAGTGCTAGAGTGCAGATGAACACTGAAGCTTTCTTT.

Many counts were recorded for this clonotype. The junction does not match germline at one end; this may be a read error. The chain recombines TRBV9 with TRBJ2-2; D gene unclear. CDR3 length: 13 residues. CDR1 and CDR2 (germline): SGDLS, YYNGEE. The CDR3 nucleotides read TGCGCCAGCAGTGCGCTAAACACCGGGGAGCTGTTTTTT. It is translated as CASSALNTGELFF.

On this clonotype itself: It may be a read error: a sequence one base away is much more abundant. The conserved closing phenylalanine or tryptophan is absent in this CDR3, likely reflecting a read error. V usage is TRBV29-1 and J usage is TRBJ1-6; D gene unclear. The CDR3 has 13 residues. Trimming shortened V by 4 bases and J by 7 bases, and 11 bases separated the two germline ends. The germline CDR1 and CDR2 sequences are SQVTM and ANQGSEA. CDR3 sequence (DNA): TGCAGCGTTGGTGGGGTAAGAAATTCACCCCTCCACTCT. Translated: CSVGGVRNSPLHS.

This clonotype was counted many times. The chain has TRBV2 and TRBJ1-2; D may be TRBD1 (5 bases). Germline loops: CDR1 SNHLY, CDR2 FYNNEI. The CDR3 sequence is 12 residues long. Deletions cut 6 bases from V and 3 bases from J, with 8 bases between. The CDR3 nucleotides are TGTGCCAGCAGCCGAGGGGACTATGGCTACACCTTC. Residues: CASSRGDYGYTF. Combining the CDR3 with reference TRBV2 and TRBJ1-2 gives the whole variable domain EPEVTQTPSHQVTQMGQEVILRCVPISNHLYFYWYRQILGQKVEFLVSFYNNEISEKSEIFDDQFSVERPDGSNFTLKIRSTKLEDSAMYFCASSRGDYGYTFGSGTRLTVV.

V and J are TRBV29-1 and TRBJ2-3, with D perhaps assigned TRBD1 or TRBD2 (5 bases each). Germline V gene sequence: CDR1 SQVTM, CDR2 ANQGSEA. Trimming stripped 7 bases from V and 2 bases from J, with 16 bases between. This CDR3 contains 14 residues. This CDR3 is CSAPRGNFTDTQYF. CDR3 nucleotide sequence: TGCAGCGCCCCTCGGGGCAATTTCACAGATACGCAGTATTTT.

This rearrangement joins TRBV2 to TRBJ1-2; 7 nucleotides line up with TRBD1. The CDR3 sequence is 12 residues long. The germline CDR1 and CDR2 sequences are SNHLY and FYNNEI. CDR3 residues: CARGGTDYGYTF. The CDR3 DNA follows: TGTGCTCGGGGCGGGACAGACTATGGCTACACCTTC.

The chain links TRBV5-1 to TRBJ1-1, with D perhaps TRBD1 (6 bases). CDR3 length: 16 residues. The V gene's germline CDR1 is SGHRS and CDR2 YFSETQ. The V end lost 1 base, the J end lost 5 bases, and 18 bases lay between the germline ends. CDR3 bases: TGCGCCAGCAGCTTGAATGTGGGTGGAGGGGGAACTGAAGCTTTCTTT. This sequence encodes CASSLNVGGGGTEAFF.

Turning to this clonotype: The junction shows a germline mismatch at one end, possibly a read error. The chain has TRBV11-1 and TRBJ1-1, with D maybe TRBD1 (5 bases). This CDR3 contains 13 residues. From germline, CDR1 is SGHAT and CDR2 FQDESV (reference sequence). Here the CDR3 DNA reads TGTGCCAGCCGCTTAGGGGTCAACACTGAAGCTTTCTTT. The encoded protein is CASRLGVNTEAFF.

As concerns this clonotype: This may be a read error, as it is one base from a much larger clone. This rearrangement joins TRBV7-2 to TRBJ2-7; TRBD2 agrees at 8 bases. Germline loops: CDR1 SGHTA, CDR2 FQGNSA. The length of the CDR3 is 14 residues. J gave up 5 bases and V 3 bases, and 6 bases lay outside the gene matches. CDR3 region: CASSLSDGRDEQYF. DNA of the CDR3: TGTGCCAGCAGCTTGAGTGACGGGAGGGACGAGCAGTACTTC.